A single T cell receptor (beta chain) is shown here with its context. Its specificity is unknown. The sample originates from a study of graft-versus-host responses after intestinal transplantation. Study overall: Each recipient received a multivisceral, liver-intestinal, or isolated intestinal graft. Study-level findings and limits: Across patients carrying graft-donor T cell macrochimerism, allografts held high graft-versus-host to host-versus-graft clonal ratios.

The CDR3 runs to 14 residues. The V and J ends lost 7 bases and 4 bases respectively, with 15 bases between them. CDR1 and CDR2 from the germline V gene are PRHDT and FYEKMQ (reference sequence). This table comes from immunoSEQ multiplex PCR, and its TCRdb copy is limited to in-frame clones, with some not included. The sample records over 100,000 clones, more than 85% being singletons. The specimen was unstimulated CD8+ T cells sorted from spleen or lymph node cells, collected before transplant. V is TRBV13 and J is TRBJ2-3; D is undetermined. This clonotype was obtained from a human donor who was the organ donor for an intestinal transplant. CDR3 loop: CASTPPTEADTQYF. The CDR3 DNA is TGTGCCAGCACACCCCCGACGGAAGCAGATACGCAGTATTTT.